This T cell receptor (beta chain) was documented in a study of OX40 agonist ivuxolimab in advanced cancers. Overall study context: Among those enrolled, mean age was 60 years (range about 23 to 85) and about 79% were male.

Samples of blood were obtained at baseline, on cycle 4 day 1, and on cycle 7 day 1. CDR3 length: 17 amino acids. Looked up from germline, CDR1 is SGHRS and CDR2 is YFSETQ. V shed 0 bases and J shed 0 bases, with 15 bases lying between them. The repertoire was sequenced with immunoSEQ multiplex PCR; TCRdb's copy has only in-frame clones and lacks some. The profile shows 70,000 to 95,000 clones, around 90% of them singletons. This clone appeared a single time. Sequenced here: CD4+ or CD8+ T cells sorted from blood, sampled in a trial of the OX40 agonist ivuxolimab. This clonotype was obtained from an adult with an advanced solid tumor such as melanoma, head and neck, liver or kidney cancer. The rearrangement links TRBV5-1 to TRBJ1-1; D gene uncertain. The CDR3 DNA reads TGCGCCAGCAGCTTGGCCCGTCCCCGAGGGATGAACACTGAAGCTTTCTTT. Translated, it gives CASSLARPRGMNTEAFF.